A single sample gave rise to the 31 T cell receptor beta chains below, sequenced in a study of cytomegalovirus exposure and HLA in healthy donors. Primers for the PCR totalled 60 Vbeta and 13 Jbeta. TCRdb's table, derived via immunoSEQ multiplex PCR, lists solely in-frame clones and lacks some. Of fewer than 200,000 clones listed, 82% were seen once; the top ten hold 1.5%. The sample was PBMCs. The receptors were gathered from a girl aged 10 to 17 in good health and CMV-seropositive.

The CDR3 DNA sequence: TGTGCCAGCAGCTTAGGGGCAGCTAACTATGGCTACACCTTC. It specifies CASSLGAANYGYTF. This chain joins TRBV7-2 and TRBJ1-2; D is unclear. CDR1 is SGHTA and CDR2 is FQGNSA in the germline V gene. V was clipped by 1 base and J by 0 bases, with 6 bases between them. The CDR3 loop spans 14 amino acids.

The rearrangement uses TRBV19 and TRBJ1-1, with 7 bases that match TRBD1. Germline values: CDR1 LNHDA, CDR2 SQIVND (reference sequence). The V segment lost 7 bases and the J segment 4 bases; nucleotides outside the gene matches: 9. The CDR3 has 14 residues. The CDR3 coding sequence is TGTGCCAGTACCTTGACAGGGTTGGGCACTGAAGCTTTCTTT. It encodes CASTLTGLGTEAFF. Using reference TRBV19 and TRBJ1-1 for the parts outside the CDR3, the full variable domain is DGGITQSPKYLFRKEGQNVTLSCEQNLNHDAMYWYRQDPGQGLRLIYYSQIVNDFQKGDIAEGYSVSREKKESFPLTVTSAQKNPTAFYLCASTLTGLGTEAFFGQGTRLTVV.

The CDR3 sequence: CASSLMGSGRQPQHF. The CDR3 DNA reads as TGTGCCAGCAGTTTAATGGGGTCTGGGAGACAGCCCCAGCATTTT. The J gene is TRBJ1-5, the V gene TRBV27, with D unresolved. Germline-derived CDR1 and CDR2 are MNHEY and SMNVEV (reference sequence). This CDR3 is 15 amino acids long. V was pared by 2 bases and J by 7 bases, with 15 bases between.

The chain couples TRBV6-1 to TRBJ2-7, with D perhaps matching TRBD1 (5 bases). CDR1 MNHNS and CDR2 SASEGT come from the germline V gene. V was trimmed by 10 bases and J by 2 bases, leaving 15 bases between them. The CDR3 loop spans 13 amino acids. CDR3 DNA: TGTGCCACCCAACCTCAAGGGGCCTACGAGCAGTACTTC. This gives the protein CATQPQGAYEQYF.

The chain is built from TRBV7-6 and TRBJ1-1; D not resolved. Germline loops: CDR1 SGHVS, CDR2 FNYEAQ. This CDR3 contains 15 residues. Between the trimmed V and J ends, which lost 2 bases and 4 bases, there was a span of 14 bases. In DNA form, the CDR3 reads TGTGCCAGCAGCTTAATCTCGAATGGCGGCACTGAAGCTTTCTTT. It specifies CASSLISNGGTEAFF.

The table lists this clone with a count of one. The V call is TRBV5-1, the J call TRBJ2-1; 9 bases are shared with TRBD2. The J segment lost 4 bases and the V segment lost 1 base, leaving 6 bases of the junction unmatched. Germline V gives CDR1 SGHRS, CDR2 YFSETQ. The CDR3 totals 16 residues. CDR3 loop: CASSLPEREDYNEQFF. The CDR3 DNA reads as TGCGCCAGCAGCTTGCCCGAGCGGGAGGATTACAATGAGCAGTTCTTC.

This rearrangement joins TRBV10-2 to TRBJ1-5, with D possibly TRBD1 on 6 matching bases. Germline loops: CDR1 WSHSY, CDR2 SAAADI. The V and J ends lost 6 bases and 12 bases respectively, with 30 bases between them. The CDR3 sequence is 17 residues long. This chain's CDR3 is CASSLLLGPPKEGDQHF. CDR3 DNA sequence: TGCGCCAGCAGCCTTTTACTAGGTCCGCCTAAAGAGGGGGACCAGCATTTT.

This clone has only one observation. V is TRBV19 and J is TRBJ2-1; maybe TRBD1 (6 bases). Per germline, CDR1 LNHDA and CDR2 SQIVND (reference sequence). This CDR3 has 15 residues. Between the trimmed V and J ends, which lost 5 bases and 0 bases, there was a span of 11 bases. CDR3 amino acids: CASSYRVSSYNEQFF. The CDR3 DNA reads TGTGCCAGTAGTTACAGGGTAAGCTCCTACAATGAGCAGTTCTTC. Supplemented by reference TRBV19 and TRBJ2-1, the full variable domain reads DGGITQSPKYLFRKEGQNVTLSCEQNLNHDAMYWYRQDPGQGLRLIYYSQIVNDFQKGDIAEGYSVSREKKESFPLTVTSAQKNPTAFYLCASSYRVSSYNEQFFGPGTRLTVL.

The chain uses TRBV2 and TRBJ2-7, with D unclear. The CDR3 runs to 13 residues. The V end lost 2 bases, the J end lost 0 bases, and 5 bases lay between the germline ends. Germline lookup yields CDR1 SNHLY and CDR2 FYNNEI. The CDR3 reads CASSERSSYEQYF. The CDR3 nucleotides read TGTGCCAGCAGTGAAAGGAGCTCCTACGAGCAGTACTTC.

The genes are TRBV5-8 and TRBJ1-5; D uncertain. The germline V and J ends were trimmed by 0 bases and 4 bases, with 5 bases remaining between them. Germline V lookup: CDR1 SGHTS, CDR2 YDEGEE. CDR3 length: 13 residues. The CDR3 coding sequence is TGTGCCAGCAGCTTGGGCAGGAATCAGCCCCAGCATTTT. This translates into CASSLGRNQPQHF.

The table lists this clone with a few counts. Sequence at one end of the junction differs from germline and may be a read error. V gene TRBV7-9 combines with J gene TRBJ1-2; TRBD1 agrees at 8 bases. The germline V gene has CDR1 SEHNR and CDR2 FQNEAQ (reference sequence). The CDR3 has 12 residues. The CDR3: CSSSLDREDYTF. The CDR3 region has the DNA TGTTCCAGCAGCTTGGACAGGGAGGACTACACCTTC.

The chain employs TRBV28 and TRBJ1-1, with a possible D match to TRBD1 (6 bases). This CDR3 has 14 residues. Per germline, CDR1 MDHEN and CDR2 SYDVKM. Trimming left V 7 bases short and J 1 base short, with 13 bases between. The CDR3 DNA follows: TGTGCCAGCAATGGCCCAGGGGAGAACACTGAAGCTTTCTTT. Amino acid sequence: CASNGPGENTEAFF.

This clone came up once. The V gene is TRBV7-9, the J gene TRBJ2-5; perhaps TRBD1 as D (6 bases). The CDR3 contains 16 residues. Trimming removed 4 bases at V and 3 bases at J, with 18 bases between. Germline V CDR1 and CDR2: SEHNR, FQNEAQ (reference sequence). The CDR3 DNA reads TGTGCCAGCAGCTCCCACCTACCGGGACACAAAGAGACCCAGTACTTC. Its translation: CASSSHLPGHKETQYF. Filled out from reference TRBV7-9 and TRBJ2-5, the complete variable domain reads DTGVSQNPRHKITKRGQNVTFRCDPISEHNRLYWYRQTLGQGPEFLTYFQNEAQLEKSRLLSDRFSAERPKGSFSTLEIQRTEQGDSAMYLCASSSHLPGHKETQYFGPGTRLLVL.

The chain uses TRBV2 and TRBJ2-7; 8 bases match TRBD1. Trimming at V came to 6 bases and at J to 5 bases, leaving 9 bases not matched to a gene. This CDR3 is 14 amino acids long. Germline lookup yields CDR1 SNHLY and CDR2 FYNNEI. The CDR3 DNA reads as TGTGCCAGCAGCCCGGACAGGGTTTCGGACGAGCAGTACTTC. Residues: CASSPDRVSDEQYF.

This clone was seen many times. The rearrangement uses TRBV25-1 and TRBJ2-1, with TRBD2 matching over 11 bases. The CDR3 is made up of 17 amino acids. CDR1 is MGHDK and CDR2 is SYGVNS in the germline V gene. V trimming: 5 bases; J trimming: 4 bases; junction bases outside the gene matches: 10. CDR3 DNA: TGTGCCAGCAGTTCGACCGGGACTAGCGGAGAGTACAATGAGCAGTTCTTC. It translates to CASSSTGTSGEYNEQFF.

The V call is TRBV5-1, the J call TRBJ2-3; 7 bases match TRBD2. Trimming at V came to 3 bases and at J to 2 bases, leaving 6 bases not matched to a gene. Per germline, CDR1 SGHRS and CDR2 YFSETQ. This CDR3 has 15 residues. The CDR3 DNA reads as TGCGCCAGCAGCTGGACTAGTCTGAACACAGATACGCAGTATTTT. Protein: CASSWTSLNTDTQYF.

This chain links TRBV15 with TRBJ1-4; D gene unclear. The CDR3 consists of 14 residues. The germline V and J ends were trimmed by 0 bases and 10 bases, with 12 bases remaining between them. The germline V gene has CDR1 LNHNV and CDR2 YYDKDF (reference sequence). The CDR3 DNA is TGTGCCACCAGCAGAGAGGCAATTTCAGGAAAACTGTTTTTT. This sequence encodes CATSREAISGKLFF.

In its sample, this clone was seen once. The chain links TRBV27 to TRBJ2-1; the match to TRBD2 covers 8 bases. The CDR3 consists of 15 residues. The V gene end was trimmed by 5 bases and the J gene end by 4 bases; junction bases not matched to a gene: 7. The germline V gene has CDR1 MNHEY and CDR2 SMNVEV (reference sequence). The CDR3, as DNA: TGTGCCAGCAGTCCCGGGACTAGTGCTTACAATGAGCAGTTCTTC. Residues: CASSPGTSAYNEQFF.

The CDR3 is CASRLNQALNTEAFF. The CDR3 DNA reads TGTGCCAGCAGACTCAATCAGGCGCTGAACACTGAAGCTTTCTTT. This chain uses TRBV6-4 with TRBJ1-1; D not certain. CDR1 and CDR2 (germline): MRHNA, SNTAGT. V lost 6 bases to trimming and J lost 0 bases, with 14 bases between them. The CDR3 loop spans 15 amino acids.

The CDR3 nucleotides read TGCGCCAGCAGCTTGCGGGGGGAGCCAGATACGCAGTATTTT. It specifies CASSLRGEPDTQYF. The chain carries TRBV5-1 and TRBJ2-3; 7 bases are a match to TRBD2. Germline-derived CDR1 and CDR2 are SGHRS and YFSETQ. The J segment lost 4 bases and the V segment lost 1 base, leaving 3 bases of the junction unmatched. This CDR3 has 14 amino acids.

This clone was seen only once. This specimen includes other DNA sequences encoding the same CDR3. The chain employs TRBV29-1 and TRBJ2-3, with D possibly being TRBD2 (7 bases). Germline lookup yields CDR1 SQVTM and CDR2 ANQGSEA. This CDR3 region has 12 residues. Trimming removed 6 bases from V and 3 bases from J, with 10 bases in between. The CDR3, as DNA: TGCAGCGTGGGGGGGGCTACAGATACGCAGTATTTT. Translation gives CSVGGATDTQYF.

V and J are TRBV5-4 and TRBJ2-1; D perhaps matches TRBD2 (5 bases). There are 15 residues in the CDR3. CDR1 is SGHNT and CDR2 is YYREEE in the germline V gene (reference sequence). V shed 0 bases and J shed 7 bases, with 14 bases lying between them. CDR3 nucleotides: TGTGCCAGCAGCTTGGCCCTCGGCGGGCTAAATGAGCAGTTCTTC. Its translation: CASSLALGGLNEQFF.

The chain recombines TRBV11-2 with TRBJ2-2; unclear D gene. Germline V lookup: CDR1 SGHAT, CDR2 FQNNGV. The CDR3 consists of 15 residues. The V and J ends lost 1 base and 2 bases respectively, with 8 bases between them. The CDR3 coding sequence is TGTGCCAGCAGCTTAGGCGAGCCAAACACCGGGGAGCTGTTTTTT. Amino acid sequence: CASSLGEPNTGELFF.

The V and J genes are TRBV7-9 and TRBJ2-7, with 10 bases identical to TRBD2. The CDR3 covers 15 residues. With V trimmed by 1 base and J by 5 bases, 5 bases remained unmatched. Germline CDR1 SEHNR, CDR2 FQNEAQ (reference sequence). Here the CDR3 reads CASSLVGLAGDEQYF. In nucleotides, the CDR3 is TGTGCCAGCAGCTTAGTAGGGCTAGCGGGAGACGAGCAGTACTTC.

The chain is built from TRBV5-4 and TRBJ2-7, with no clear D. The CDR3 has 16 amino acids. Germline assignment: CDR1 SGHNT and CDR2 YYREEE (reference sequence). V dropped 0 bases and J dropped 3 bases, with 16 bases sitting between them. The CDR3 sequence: CASSLARLGGNYEQYF. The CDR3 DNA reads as TGTGCCAGCAGCTTGGCCCGGCTAGGTGGTAACTACGAGCAGTACTTC.

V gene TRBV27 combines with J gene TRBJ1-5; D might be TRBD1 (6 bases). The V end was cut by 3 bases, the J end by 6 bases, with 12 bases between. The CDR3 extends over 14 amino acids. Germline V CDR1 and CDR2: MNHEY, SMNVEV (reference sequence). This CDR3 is CASSFGGRGQPQHF. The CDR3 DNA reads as TGTGCCAGCAGTTTTGGGGGCCGGGGTCAGCCCCAGCATTTT.

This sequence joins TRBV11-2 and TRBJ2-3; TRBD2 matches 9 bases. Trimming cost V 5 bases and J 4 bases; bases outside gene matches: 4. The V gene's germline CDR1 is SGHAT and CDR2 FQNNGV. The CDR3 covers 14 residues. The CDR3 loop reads CASSVSGSADTQYF. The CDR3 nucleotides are TGTGCCAGCAGCGTTAGCGGGAGTGCAGATACGCAGTATTTT.

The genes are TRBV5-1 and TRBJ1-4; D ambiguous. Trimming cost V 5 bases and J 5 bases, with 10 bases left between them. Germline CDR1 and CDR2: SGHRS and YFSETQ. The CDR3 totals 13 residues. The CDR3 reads CASSNSLNEKLFF. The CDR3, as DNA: TGCGCCAGCAGTAACAGCCTGAATGAAAAACTGTTTTTT.

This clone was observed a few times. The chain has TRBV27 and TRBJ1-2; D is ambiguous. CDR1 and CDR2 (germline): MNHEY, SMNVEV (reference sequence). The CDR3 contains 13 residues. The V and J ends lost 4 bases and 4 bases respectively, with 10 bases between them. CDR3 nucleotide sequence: TGTGCCAGCAGTTCACACCCCCTCTATGGCTACACCTTC. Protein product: CASSSHPLYGYTF.

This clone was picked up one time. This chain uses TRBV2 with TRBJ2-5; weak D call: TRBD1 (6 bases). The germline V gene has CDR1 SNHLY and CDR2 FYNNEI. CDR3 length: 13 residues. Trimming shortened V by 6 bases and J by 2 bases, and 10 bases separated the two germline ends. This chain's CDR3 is CASSSGQQETQYF. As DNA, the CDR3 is TGTGCCAGCAGCTCGGGACAACAAGAGACCCAGTACTTC.

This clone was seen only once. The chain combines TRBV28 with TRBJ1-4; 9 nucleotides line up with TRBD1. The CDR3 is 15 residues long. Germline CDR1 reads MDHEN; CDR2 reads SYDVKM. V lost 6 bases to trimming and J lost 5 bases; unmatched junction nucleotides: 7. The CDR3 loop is CASRIPGTGNEKLFF. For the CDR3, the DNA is TGTGCCAGCAGAATCCCCGGGACAGGGAATGAAAAACTGTTTTTT.